The subject of this entry is one TCR beta chain. Data came from immunoSEQ multiplex PCR; TCRdb stores just in-frame clones and leaves some out. The data show under 95,000 clones, about 87% seen once. The sample belongs to a study of blood T cell repertoires in COVID-19. Study-level information: Nucleic acid was either cDNA or gDNA, and it came from T cells, B-cell-depleted T cells, or PBMCs.

Trimming took 4 bases from V and 6 from J, leaving 11 bases between them. The CDR3 loop spans 13 amino acids. Germline V CDR1 and CDR2: SGDLS, YYNGEE. The receptor comes from a man aged 35-49 years with acute or convalescent COVID-19. The chain is built from TRBV9 and TRBJ1-5; weak D call: TRBD1 (5 bases). Sequenced input: peripheral blood. Here the CDR3 reads CASSPGGGQPQHF. CDR3 DNA sequence: TGTGCCAGCAGCCCGGGGGGAGGTCAGCCCCAGCATTTT.